This T cell receptor (beta chain) was sequenced during a study of blood T cells in healthy people across ages (dated by TCRdb to between 2014 and 2017). At the level of the whole study: In model experiments, template switching captured roughly one uniquely barcoded TCR beta cDNA molecule for every two T cells. The study measured age-related changes in TCR beta repertoire diversity using deep sequencing normalized with unique cDNA molecular identifiers. Donors were grouped into four age groups: young (average 16 years), middle-aged (roughly 38), aged (around 60) and long-lived (over 80). Donors of different ages were randomly distributed across sequencing lanes to avoid experimental bias. For two donors (one aged 18 to 29 and one aged 80 or older), the study analyzed two additional independent replicas of 1 million unique cDNA reads from the same blood draw. General findings and caveats noted by the study authors: Compared with the aged group, more naive CD4+ T cells, fewer expanded clones and increased TCR diversity were shown by the long-lived group, suggesting age selection. There was a strong correlation between observed TCR beta diversity and the percentage of naive T cells measured by flow cytometry. Estimates of total diversity based on one million sequenced T cells were regarded as lower bounds and as underestimates. Bulk unsorted PBMC profiling prevented conclusive comparison of naive and antigen-experienced compartments. Donor CMV infection status was unknown, potentially confounding age-related changes in expanded clonotypes. Observed TCR beta diversity per million T cells fell roughly linearly with age, and a significant reduction was already apparent by age around 36.

To prepare the library, 5' RACE was applied. The sequencer listed for this sample is Illumina HiSeq 2500. A second PCR of roughly 6 to 11 cycles was performed with a sample-barcoded 5' primer and a J-beta primer mix. A template-switch 5' adaptor carrying 12 random nucleotides introduced a unique molecular identifier onto each TCR beta cDNA molecule. At least 2.5 million CDR3-containing paired-end reads were obtained from each sample. First-strand cDNA synthesis was performed from all RNA using the Mint cDNA synthesis kit, with priming by a TRBC-specific oligonucleotide. Following uracil-DNA glycosylase treatment, all cDNA underwent a first 18-cycle PCR with the universal primers M1SS and BC2_uni_R. Turning to the authors' computational methods: For normalization, 1 million high-quality reads, each with a distinct molecular identifier, were randomly selected from each sample. Instead of being binned into consensus sequences, reads with shared molecular identifiers were discarded. MiTCR, with a Q25 quality threshold and the strictest error-elimination algorithm, was used for CDR3 identification, clonotype clustering and error correction. A nonparametric unseen species model with Euler transformation was used to estimate a lower bound on total TCR beta diversity. The raw public data were reprocessed by TCRdb itself: fastp quality trimming at Q25, MiXCR clonotype calling, in-frame beta chains only. CDR3 protein sequences are deduplicated, and each keeps its most common genes and DNA. TCRdb, rather than the study authors, made the V and J calls. The sample table holds hundreds of thousands of distinct CDR3 sequences, of which around 43% were seen once. The ten largest clones add up to around 21% of the sample.

Donors were a few dozen systemically healthy Caucasian individuals from Russia aged roughly 6 to 100 years. Ten milliliters of peripheral blood were collected from each donor into EDTA-treated Vacutainer tubes. PBMCs were isolated by Ficoll-Paque density-gradient centrifugation, with at least 6 million obtained per sample. Total RNA, at least 6 micrograms per sample, was extracted from PBMCs with Trizol reagent. For every donor, an aliquot of PBMCs went through flow cytometry to measure the percentages of naive CD45RAhigh/CD27high T cells. With respect to this clonotype: Its antigen remains unidentified. No base quality information exists; no much larger clone differs at one position.

The TCR was taken from a man aged 60-69 years in good health. The sample comprised blood.

The CDR3 in this case is CASSLDSRNTEAFF. The DNA sequence is TGCGCCAGCAGCTTGGACTCAAGGAACACTGAAGCTTTCTTT. The sequence links TRBV5-1 to TRBJ1-1; too little of a D gene remains to name it. The CDR3 covers 14 residues, taking in both the cysteine and the phenylalanine. Only the CDR3 part of the read is kept: 42 bases, read in frame from the first base. In the germline V gene, CDR1 corresponds to SGHRS and CDR2 to YFSETQ. V is clipped by 0 bases and J by 1 base, and the sequence between their germline boundaries is 7 bases long.